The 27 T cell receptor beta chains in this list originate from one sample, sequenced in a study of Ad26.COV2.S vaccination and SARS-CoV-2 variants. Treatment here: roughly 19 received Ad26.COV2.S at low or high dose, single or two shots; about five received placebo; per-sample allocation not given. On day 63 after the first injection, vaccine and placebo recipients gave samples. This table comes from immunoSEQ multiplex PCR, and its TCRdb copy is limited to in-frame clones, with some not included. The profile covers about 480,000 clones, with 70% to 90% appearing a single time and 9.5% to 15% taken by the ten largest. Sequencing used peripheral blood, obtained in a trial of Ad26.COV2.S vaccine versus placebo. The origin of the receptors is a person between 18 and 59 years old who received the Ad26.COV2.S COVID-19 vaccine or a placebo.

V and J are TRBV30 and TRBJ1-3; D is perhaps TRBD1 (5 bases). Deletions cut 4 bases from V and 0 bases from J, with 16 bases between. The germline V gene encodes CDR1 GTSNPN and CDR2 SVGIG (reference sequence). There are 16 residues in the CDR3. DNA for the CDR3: TGTGCCTGGAAGGCTGGAAGGGGCGACTCTGGAAACACCATATATTTT. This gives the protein CAWKAGRGDSGNTIYF.

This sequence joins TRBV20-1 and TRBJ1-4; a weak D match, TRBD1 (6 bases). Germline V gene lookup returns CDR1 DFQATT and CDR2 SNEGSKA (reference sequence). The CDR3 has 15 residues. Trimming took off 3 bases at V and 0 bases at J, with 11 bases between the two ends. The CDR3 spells CSASRGAATNEKLFF. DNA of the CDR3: TGCAGTGCTAGTAGGGGGGCTGCAACTAATGAAAAACTGTTTTTT.

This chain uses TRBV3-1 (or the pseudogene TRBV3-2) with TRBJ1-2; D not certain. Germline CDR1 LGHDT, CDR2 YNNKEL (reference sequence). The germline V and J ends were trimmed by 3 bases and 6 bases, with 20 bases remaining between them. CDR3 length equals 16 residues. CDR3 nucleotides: TGTGCCAGCAGCCAGGGCTACCCGGGTGGCTTTGATGGCTACACCTTC. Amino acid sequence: CASSQGYPGGFDGYTF.

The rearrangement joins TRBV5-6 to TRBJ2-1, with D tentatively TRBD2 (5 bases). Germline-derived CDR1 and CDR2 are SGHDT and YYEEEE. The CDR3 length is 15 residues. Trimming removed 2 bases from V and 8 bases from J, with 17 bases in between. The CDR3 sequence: CASSFTNRYGDEQFF. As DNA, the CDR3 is TGTGCCAGCAGCTTTACCAACAGATACGGGGATGAGCAGTTCTTC. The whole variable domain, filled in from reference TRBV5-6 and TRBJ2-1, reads DAGVTQSPTHLIKTRGQQVTLRCSPKSGHDTVSWYQQALGQGPQFIFQYYEEEERQRGNFPDRFSGHQFPNYSSELNVNALLLGDSALYLCASSFTNRYGDEQFFGPGTRLTVL.

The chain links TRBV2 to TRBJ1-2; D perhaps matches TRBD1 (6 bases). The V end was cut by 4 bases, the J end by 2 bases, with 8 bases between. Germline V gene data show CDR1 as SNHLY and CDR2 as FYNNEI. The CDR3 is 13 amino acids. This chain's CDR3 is CASSVDRNYGYTF. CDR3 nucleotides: TGTGCCAGCAGTGTAGACAGGAACTATGGCTACACCTTC.

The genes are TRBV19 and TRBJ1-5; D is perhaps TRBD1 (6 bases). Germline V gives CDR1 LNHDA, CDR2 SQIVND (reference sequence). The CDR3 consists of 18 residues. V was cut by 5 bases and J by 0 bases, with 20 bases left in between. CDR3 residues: CASSPPGHKYYSNQPQHF. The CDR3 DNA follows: TGTGCCAGTAGTCCCCCGGGACACAAATACTATAGCAATCAGCCCCAGCATTTT. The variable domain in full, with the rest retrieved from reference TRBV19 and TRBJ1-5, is DGGITQSPKYLFRKEGQNVTLSCEQNLNHDAMYWYRQDPGQGLRLIYYSQIVNDFQKGDIAEGYSVSREKKESFPLTVTSAQKNPTAFYLCASSPPGHKYYSNQPQHFGDGTRLSIL.

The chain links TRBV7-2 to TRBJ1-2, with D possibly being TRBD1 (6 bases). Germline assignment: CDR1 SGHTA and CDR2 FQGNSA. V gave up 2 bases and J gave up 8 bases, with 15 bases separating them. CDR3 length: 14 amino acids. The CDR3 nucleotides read TGTGCCAGCAGCTTAATGGTAGGGGGAAACGGCTACACCTTC. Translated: CASSLMVGGNGYTF. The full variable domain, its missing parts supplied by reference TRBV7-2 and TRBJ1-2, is GAGVSQSPSNKVTEKGKDVELRCDPISGHTALYWYRQSLGQGLEFLIYFQGNSAPDKSGLPSDRFSAERTGGSVSTLTIQRTQQEDSAVYLCASSLMVGGNGYTFGSGTRLTVV.

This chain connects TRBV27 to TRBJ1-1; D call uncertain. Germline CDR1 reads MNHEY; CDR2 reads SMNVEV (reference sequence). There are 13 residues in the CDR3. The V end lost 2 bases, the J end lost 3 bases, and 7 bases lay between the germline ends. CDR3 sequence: CASSLRVDTEAFF. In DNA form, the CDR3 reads TGTGCCAGCAGTTTAAGGGTGGACACTGAAGCTTTCTTT.

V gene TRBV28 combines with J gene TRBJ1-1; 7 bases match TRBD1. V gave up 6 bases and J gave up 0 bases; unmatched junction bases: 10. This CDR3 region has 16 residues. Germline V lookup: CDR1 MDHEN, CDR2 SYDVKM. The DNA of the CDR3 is TGTGCCAGCAGCAGGGATCTCAGGGGGATGAACACTGAAGCTTTCTTT. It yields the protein CASSRDLRGMNTEAFF.

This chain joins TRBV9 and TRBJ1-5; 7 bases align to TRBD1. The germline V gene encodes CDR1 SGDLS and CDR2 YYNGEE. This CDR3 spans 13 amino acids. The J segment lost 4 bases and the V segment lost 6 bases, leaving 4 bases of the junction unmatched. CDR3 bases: TGTGCCAGCAACCCAGGGGGGAATCAGCCCCAGCATTTT. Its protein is CASNPGGNQPQHF.

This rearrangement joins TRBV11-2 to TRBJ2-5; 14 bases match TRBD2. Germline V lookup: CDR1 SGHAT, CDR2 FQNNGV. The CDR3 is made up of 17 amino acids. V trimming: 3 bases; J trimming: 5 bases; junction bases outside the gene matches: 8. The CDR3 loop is CASSFGTSGGIRETQYF. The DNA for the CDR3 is TGTGCCAGCAGCTTCGGGACTAGCGGGGGAATTCGGGAGACCCAGTACTTC.

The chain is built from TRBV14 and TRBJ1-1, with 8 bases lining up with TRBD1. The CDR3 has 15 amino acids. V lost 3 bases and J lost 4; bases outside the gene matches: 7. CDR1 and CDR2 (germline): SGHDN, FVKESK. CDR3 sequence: CASSHARTGSTEAFF. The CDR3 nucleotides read TGTGCCAGCAGCCACGCCCGGACAGGGAGCACTGAAGCTTTCTTT. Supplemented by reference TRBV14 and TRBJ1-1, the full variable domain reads EAGVTQFPSHSVIEKGQTVTLRCDPISGHDNLYWYRRVMGKEIKFLLHFVKESKQDESGMPNNRFLAERTGGTYSTLKVQPAELEDSGVYFCASSHARTGSTEAFFGQGTRLTVV.

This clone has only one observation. The CDR3 loop is CASSPQGRKNSPLHF. The CDR3 coding sequence is TGTGCCAGCAGCCCCCAGGGGCGGAAAAATTCACCCCTCCACTTT. The gene calls are TRBV11-2 and TRBJ1-6, with a possible D match to TRBD1 (6 bases). Germline V lookup: CDR1 SGHAT, CDR2 FQNNGV. There are 15 residues in the CDR3. Trimming left V 5 bases short and J 7 bases short, with 15 bases between. Drawing the rest from reference TRBV11-2 and TRBJ1-6, the complete variable domain is EAGVAQSPRYKIIEKRQSVAFWCNPISGHATLYWYQQILGQGPKLLIQFQNNGVVDDSQLPKDRFSAERLKGVDSTLKIQPAKLEDSAVYLCASSPQGRKNSPLHFGNGTRLTVT.

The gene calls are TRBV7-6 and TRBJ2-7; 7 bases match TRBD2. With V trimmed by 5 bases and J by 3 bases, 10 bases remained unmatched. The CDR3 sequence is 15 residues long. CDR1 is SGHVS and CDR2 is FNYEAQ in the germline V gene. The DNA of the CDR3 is TGTGCCAGCAGCCCACGGGGGGTAGCGTGCTACGAGCAGTACTTC. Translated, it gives CASSPRGVACYEQYF.

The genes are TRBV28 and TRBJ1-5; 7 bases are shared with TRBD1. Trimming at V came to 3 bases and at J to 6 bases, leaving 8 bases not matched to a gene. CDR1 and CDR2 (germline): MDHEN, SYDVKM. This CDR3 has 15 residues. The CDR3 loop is CASSFNRGRGQPQHF. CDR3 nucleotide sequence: TGTGCCAGCAGTTTTAACAGGGGCCGGGGTCAGCCCCAGCATTTT.

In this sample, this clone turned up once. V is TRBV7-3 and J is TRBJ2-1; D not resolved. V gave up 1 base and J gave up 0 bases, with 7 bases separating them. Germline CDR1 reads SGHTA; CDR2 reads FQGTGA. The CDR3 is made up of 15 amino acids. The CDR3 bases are TGTGCCAGCAGCTTAAATCCGAGCTCCTACAATGAGCAGTTCTTC. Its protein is CASSLNPSSYNEQFF.

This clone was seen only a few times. CDR3 in amino acids: CASSLGGVNTEAFF. CDR3 nucleotide sequence: TGTGCCAGCAGTTTAGGGGGCGTTAACACTGAAGCTTTCTTT. The chain links TRBV27 to TRBJ1-1, with D tentatively TRBD1 (6 bases). Trimming removed 2 bases from V and 2 bases from J, with 9 bases in between. The germline gives CDR1 MNHEY, CDR2 SMNVEV (reference sequence). This CDR3 has 14 residues.

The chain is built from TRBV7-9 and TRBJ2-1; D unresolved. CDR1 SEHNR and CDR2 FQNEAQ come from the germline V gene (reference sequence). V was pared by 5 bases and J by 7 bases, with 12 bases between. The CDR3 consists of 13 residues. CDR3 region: CASSPARRNEQFF. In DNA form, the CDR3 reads TGTGCCAGCAGCCCGGCTAGGCGGAATGAGCAGTTCTTC.

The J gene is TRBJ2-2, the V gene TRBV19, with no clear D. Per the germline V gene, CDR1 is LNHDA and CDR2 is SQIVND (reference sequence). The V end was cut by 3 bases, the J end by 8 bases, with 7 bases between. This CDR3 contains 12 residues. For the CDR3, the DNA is TGTGCCAGTAGTATGTTGTGGGGGGAGCTGTTTTTT. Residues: CASSMLWGELFF.

CDR3 nucleotides: TGTGCCAGCAGCCGGACAGGGGTTGGGGTTCGTAACCCTAATGAGCAGTTCTTC. Residues: CASSRTGVGVRNPNEQFF. V and J are TRBV13 and TRBJ2-1, with TRBD1 matching 9 bases. J lost 7 bases, V lost 5 bases, and 18 bases had no gene match. The CDR3 covers 18 residues. The germline gives CDR1 PRHDT, CDR2 FYEKMQ (reference sequence).

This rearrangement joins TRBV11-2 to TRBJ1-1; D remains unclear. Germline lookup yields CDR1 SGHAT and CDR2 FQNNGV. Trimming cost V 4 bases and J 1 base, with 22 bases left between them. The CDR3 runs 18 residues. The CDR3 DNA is TGTGCCAGCAGCTCCGTTCGAATGGGTACCGTTCGGAACACTGAAGCTTTCTTT. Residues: CASSSVRMGTVRNTEAFF.

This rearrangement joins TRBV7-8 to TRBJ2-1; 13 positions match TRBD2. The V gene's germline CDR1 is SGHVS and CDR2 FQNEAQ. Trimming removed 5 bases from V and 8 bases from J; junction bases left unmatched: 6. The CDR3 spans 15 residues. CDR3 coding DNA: TGTGCCAGCAGCCGAGCGACTAGCGGGAGGCATGAGCAGTTCTTC. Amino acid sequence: CASSRATSGRHEQFF.

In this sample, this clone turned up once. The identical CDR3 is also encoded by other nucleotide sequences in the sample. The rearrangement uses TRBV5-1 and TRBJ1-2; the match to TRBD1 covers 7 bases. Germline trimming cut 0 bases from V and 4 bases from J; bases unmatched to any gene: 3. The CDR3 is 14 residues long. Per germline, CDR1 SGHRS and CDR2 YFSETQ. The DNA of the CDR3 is TGCGCCAGCAGCTTGGGACAGGGAAGCTATGGCTACACCTTC. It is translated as CASSLGQGSYGYTF.

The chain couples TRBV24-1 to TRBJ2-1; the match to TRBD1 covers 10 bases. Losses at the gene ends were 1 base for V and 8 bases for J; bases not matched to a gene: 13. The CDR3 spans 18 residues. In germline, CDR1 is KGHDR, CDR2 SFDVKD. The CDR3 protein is CATSDFPPSRTGGDEQFF. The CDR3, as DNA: TGTGCCACCAGTGATTTCCCACCATCACGGACAGGGGGGGATGAGCAGTTCTTC.

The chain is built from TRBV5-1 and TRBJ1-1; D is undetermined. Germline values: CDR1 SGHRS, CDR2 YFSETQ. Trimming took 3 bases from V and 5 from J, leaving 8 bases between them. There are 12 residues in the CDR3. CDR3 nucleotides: TGCGCCAGCAGCTCCCCGAGTACTGAAGCTTTCTTT. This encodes CASSSPSTEAFF. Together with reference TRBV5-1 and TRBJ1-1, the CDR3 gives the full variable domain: KAGVTQTPRYLIKTRGQQVTLSCSPISGHRSVSWYQQTPGQGLQFLFEYFSETQRNKGNFPGRFSGRQFSNSRSEMNVSTLELGDSALYLCASSSPSTEAFFGQGTRLTVV.

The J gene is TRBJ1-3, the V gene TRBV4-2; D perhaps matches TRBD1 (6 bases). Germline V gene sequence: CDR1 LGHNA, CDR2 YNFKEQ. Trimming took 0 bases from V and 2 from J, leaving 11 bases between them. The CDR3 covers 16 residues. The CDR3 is CASSQETGRTGNTIYF. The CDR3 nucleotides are TGTGCCAGCAGCCAAGAGACAGGTCGAACTGGAAACACCATATATTTT.

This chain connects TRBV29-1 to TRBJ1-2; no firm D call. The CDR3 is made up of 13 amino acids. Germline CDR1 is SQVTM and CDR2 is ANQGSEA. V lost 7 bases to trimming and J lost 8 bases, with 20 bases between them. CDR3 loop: CSADPGVSRGYTF. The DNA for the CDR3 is TGCAGCGCGGACCCCGGGGTCTCGAGGGGCTACACCTTC.